Included here is one TCR beta chain sequence, with context. As processed by the authors: Nucleated cell counts were estimated from reference gene primer amplification. TCRdb's table, derived via immunoSEQ multiplex PCR, lists solely in-frame clones and lacks some. That table is the source of V, J and clone size, and D and trimming were worked out from the DNA. The sample gives over 95,000 clones, more than 75% of which show up once; 3% to 3.5% is in the top ten. Unmatched junction bases numbered 9, after V lost 9 bases and J lost 1 base. The CDR3 extends over 15 amino acids. The germline gives CDR1 MNHEY, CDR2 SVGAGI. This specimen comes from a study of blood T cell repertoires in COVID-19. As for the study in general: Samples representing acute and convalescent COVID-19 were sourced from the United States, Italy and Spain. PBMCs, B-cell-depleted T cells, or T cells were the source of the cDNA or gDNA that made up the material.

The receptor comes from a man aged 40-55 years with acute or convalescent COVID-19. V is TRBV6-5 and J is TRBJ2-3; 8 nucleotides match TRBD2. Sequenced input: peripheral blood. The CDR3 DNA is TGTGCCAGTAGTACGGCGGGGGGCCGCACAGATACGCAGTATTTT. It translates to CASSTAGGRTDTQYF.